This TCR beta chain was obtained from a study of blood T cell repertoires in COVID-19. TCRdb's copy holds only in-frame clones and misses some; the assay was immunoSEQ multiplex PCR. Here the sample spans approximately 210,000 clones, 85% to 90% being singletons. The sequenced sample consisted of peripheral blood. The sequence derives from a human donor in a cohort sampled during active COVID-19.

CDR3 sequence (DNA): TGTGCCAGCACCCTCGGGACACCGCAAGAGACCCAGTACTTC. It codes for CASTLGTPQETQYF. This rearrangement joins TRBV2 to TRBJ2-5; TRBD1 is a possible D gene (6 bases). V lost 7 bases, J lost 2 bases, and 14 bases lay in between. Germline values: CDR1 SNHLY, CDR2 FYNNEI. The CDR3 is 14 amino acids.